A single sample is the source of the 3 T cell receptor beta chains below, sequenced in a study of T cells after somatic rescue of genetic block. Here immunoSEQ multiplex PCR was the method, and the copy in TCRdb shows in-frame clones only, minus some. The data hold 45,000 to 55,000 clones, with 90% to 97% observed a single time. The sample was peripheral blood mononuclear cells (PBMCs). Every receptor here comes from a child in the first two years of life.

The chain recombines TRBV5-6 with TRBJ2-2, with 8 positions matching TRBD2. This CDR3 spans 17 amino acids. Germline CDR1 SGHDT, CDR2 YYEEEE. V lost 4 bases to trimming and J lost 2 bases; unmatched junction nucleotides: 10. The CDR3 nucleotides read TGTGCCAGCAGCGCCATAACCGGGACTAGAAACACCGGGGAGCTGTTTTTT. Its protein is CASSAITGTRNTGELFF. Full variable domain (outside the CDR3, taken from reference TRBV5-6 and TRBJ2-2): DAGVTQSPTHLIKTRGQQVTLRCSPKSGHDTVSWYQQALGQGPQFIFQYYEEEERQRGNFPDRFSGHQFPNYSSELNVNALLLGDSALYLCASSAITGTRNTGELFFGEGSRLTVL.

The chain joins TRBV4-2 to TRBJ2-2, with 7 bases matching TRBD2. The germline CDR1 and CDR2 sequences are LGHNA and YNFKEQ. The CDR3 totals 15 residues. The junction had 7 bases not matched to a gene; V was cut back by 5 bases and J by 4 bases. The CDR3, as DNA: TGTGCCAGCAGCTGGGCCGGGACTATCACCGGGGAGCTGTTTTTT. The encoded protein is CASSWAGTITGELFF.

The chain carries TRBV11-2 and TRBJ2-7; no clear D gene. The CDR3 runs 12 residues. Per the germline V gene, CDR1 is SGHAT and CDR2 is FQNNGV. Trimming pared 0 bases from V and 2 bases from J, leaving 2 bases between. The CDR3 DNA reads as TGTGCCAGCAGCTTAGACACCTACGAGCAGTACTTC. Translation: CASSLDTYEQYF.